These T cell receptor beta chains were read from a single sample in a study of T cell repertoires in cytomegalovirus infection. MiXCR, run by TCRdb on the reads, gives a single entry per CDR3 protein. The sample lists tens of thousands of distinct CDR3 sequences, 20% occurring once. These TCRs are of unknown antigen specificity. The starting material was CD8+ T cells from cultured PBMCs, obtained from culture after CMV antigen stimulation. The receptors come from a human donor in good health (CMV status not recorded). Some clones in this sample may be carry-over from other donors' samples. Each CDR3 is given with its conserved first and last residue. A D gene is named only where the DNA matches it firmly. Clone size is not always given. Where it is, it says once, few, many or a class for expanded clones.

d_call,clone_size,j_call,v_call,cdr3_aa,cdr3_nt
TRBD2,few,TRBJ2-1,TRBV7-2,CAKLTSGAEVNEQFF,TGTGCCAAACTGACTAGCGGGGCCGAAGTTAATGAGCAGTTCTTC
-,-,TRBJ1-1,TRBV4-1,CASSGLSENTEAFF,TGCGCCAGCAGCGGACTCAGTGAGAACACTGAAGCTTTCTTT
-,-,TRBJ1-5,TRBV28,CASSPFQGNQPQHF,TGTGCCAGCAGTCCTTTTCAGGGGAATCAGCCCCAGCATTTT
-,-,TRBJ1-5,TRBV7-2,CASSPNLGGNQPQHF,TGTGCCAGCAGCCCGAACCTGGGGGGTAATCAGCCCCAGCATTTT
TRBD1,few,TRBJ2-3,TRBV12-3/TRBV12-4,CASSATGGRGTDTQYF,TGTGCCAGCAGTGCGACAGGGGGAAGGGGCACAGATACGCAGTATTTT
TRBD2,-,TRBJ2-7,TRBV7-2,CASRPGLAVHEQYF,TGTGCCAGCAGACCGGGACTAGCGGTACACGAGCAGTACTTC
-,-,TRBJ1-5,TRBV7-2,CASSPIPGRDPPQRF,TGTGCCAGCAGCCCTATCCCGGGGAGGGACCCGCCCCAGCGTTTT
-,many,TRBJ2-5,TRBV7-9,CASSLDDRNTETQYF,TGTGCCAGCAGCTTAGACGACAGGAACACGGAGACCCAGTACTTC
TRBD1,few,TRBJ1-5,TRBV7-9,CASTQGAQPQHF,TGTGCCAGCACCCAGGGGGCTCAGCCCCAGCATTTT
-,few,TRBJ1-1,TRBV12-3/TRBV12-4,CASSSTGLAEAFF,TGTGCCAGCAGTTCGACAGGTTTAGCTGAAGCTTTCTTT
TRBD1,-,TRBJ1-2,TRBV11-2,CASSQTVGQGEGYTF,TGTGCCAGCAGCCAAACAGTGGGACAGGGAGAAGGCTACACCTTC
TRBD1,many,TRBJ2-7,TRBV4-1,CASSQEQGKGYEQYF,TGCGCCAGCAGCCAAGAACAGGGGAAGGGCTACGAGCAGTACTTC
TRBD1,few,TRBJ2-1,TRBV6-6,CASSTGQFYNEQFF,TGTGCCAGCAGCACGGGACAGTTCTACAATGAGCAGTTCTTC
-,-,TRBJ2-7,TRBV7-2,CASSLDPVYEQYF,TGTGCCAGCAGCTTAGATCCCGTGTACGAGCAGTACTTC
-,few,TRBJ2-2,TRBV7-9,CASSFDNANTGELFF,TGTGCCAGCAGCTTTGACAACGCGAACACCGGGGAGCTGTTTTTT
-,-,TRBJ1-3,TRBV20-1,CSSNPLGSGNTIYF,TGCAGTTCTAACCCGCTGGGGTCTGGAAACACCATATATTTT
-,-,TRBJ2-7,TRBV6-2/TRBV6-3,CASSYKRGSVYEQYF,TGTGCCAGCAGTTACAAGAGGGGATCAGTCTACGAGCAGTACTTC
TRBD2,medium-sized,TRBJ2-7,TRBV7-9,CASSSGSLAAVEEQYF,TGTGCCAGCAGCTCCGGATCACTAGCGGCCGTTGAAGAGCAGTACTTC
-,-,TRBJ1-3,TRBV7-8,CASSLAGRGEGNTIYF,TGTGCCAGCAGCTTAGCCGGGCGGGGCGAGGGAAACACCATATATTTT
-,-,TRBJ2-6,TRBV4-3,CASSQETGAGANVLTF,TGCGCCAGCAGCCAAGAAACGGGAGCTGGGGCCAACGTCCTGACTTTC
-,few,TRBJ2-7,TRBV7-2,CASSRSAGMEQYF,TGTGCCAGCAGCCGCTCGGCAGGAATGGAGCAGTACTTC
TRBD2,few,TRBJ2-5,TRBV7-2,CASTLRSGIQETQYF,TGTGCCAGCACCCTCCGTAGCGGGATCCAAGAGACCCAGTACTTC
-,-,TRBJ2-7,TRBV5-4,CASSLTPVYEQYF,TGTGCCAGCAGTTTGACACCGGTCTACGAGCAGTACTTC
-,many,TRBJ1-5,TRBV20-1,CSASLQDSHYSNQPQHF,TGCAGTGCTAGCCTTCAAGACAGTCATTATAGCAATCAGCCCCAGCATTTT
-,-,TRBJ2-7,TRBV6-5,CASSPDGGHYEQYF,TGTGCCAGCAGCCCGGACGGGGGGCATTACGAGCAGTACTTC
-,many,TRBJ1-2,TRBV6-2/TRBV6-3,CASSYAGGIGYTF,TGTGCCAGCAGTTACGCGGGAGGAATTGGCTACACCTTC
-,many,TRBJ2-5,TRBV27,CASSLGETQYF,TGTGCCAGCAGTTTAGGAGAGACCCAGTACTTC
TRBD2,-,TRBJ2-3,TRBV12-3/TRBV12-4,CASSGLAGGRDTQYF,TGTGCCAGCAGTGGGTTAGCGGGGGGGCGAGATACGCAGTATTTT
-,-,TRBJ1-2,TRBV15,CATRGAGDPYGYTF,TGTGCCACCAGAGGGGCAGGGGACCCCTATGGCTACACCTTC
TRBD1,-,TRBJ2-5,TRBV12-3/TRBV12-4,CASRDRQETQYF,TGTGCCAGTCGGGACAGACAAGAGACCCAGTACTTC
-,-,TRBJ2-7,TRBV12-3/TRBV12-4,CASTRASRWYEQYF,TGTGCCAGCACCAGGGCGTCCCGATGGTACGAGCAGTACTTC
-,-,TRBJ1-1,TRBV7-8,CASSLVPGGVYEAFF,TGTGCCAGCAGCTTAGTTCCCGGGGGCGTATATGAAGCTTTCTTT
-,-,TRBJ2-7,TRBV27,CASSSRDKYEQYF,TGTGCCAGCAGTTCCCGGGACAAATACGAGCAGTACTTC
-,-,TRBJ2-1,TRBV12-5,CASGLASPVDEQFF,TGTGCTAGTGGTTTGGCTAGTCCGGTGGATGAGCAGTTCTTC
TRBD1,-,TRBJ1-2,TRBV20-1,CSAPGGNYGYTF,TGCAGTGCTCCAGGGGGGAACTATGGCTACACCTTC
-,few,TRBJ2-1,TRBV12-3/TRBV12-4,CASSFMIHEQFF,TGTGCCAGCAGTTTTATGATCCATGAGCAGTTCTTC
TRBD2,-,TRBJ2-1,TRBV12-3/TRBV12-4,CASSPSVGGPVFDEQFF,TGTGCCAGCAGTCCCTCAGTGGGAGGGCCGGTCTTCGATGAGCAGTTCTTC
TRBD1,-,TRBJ2-1,TRBV27,CASSPSRTGSSYNEQFF,TGTGCCAGCAGTCCCTCCAGGACAGGCAGCTCCTACAATGAGCAGTTCTTC
-,few,TRBJ1-2,TRBV12-3/TRBV12-4,CASSYTGSYGYTF,TGTGCCAGCAGTTATACAGGGTCCTATGGCTACACCTTC
-,few,TRBJ1-4,TRBV11-2,CASSKKPRVTNEKLFF,TGTGCCAGCAGCAAAAAGCCCAGGGTTACTAATGAAAAACTGTTTTTT
TRBD2,few,TRBJ2-5,TRBV7-8,CASRTRLAGVEETQYF,TGTGCCAGCAGAACGAGACTAGCGGGAGTGGAAGAGACCCAGTACTTC
-,few,TRBJ1-5,TRBV7-9,CASSLQEGSNQPQHF,TGTGCCAGCAGCTTGCAGGAGGGTAGCAATCAGCCCCAGCATTTT